This T cell receptor beta chain appears in the sequencing data of a study of cytomegalovirus exposure and HLA in healthy donors (TCRdb year 2017). Concerning the study at large: An earlier analysis of 550 to 700 of the donors reported approximately 290 Gb of sequence data and 100 million to 140 million unique TCR beta sequences from about 179 million T cells. Around 330 gigabases of sequencing data and around 85 million unique TCR sequences made up an early release that covered approximately 700 HLA-typed donors. Of the roughly 400 genotyped donors, roughly 80% were placed in the genetic ancestry cluster associated with self-reported Caucasian donors. The study was designed to test whether signatures of past pathogen exposure could be identified by cataloging public T cell receptors. Using immunosequencing, the study profiled T cell repertoires from about 610 subjects and related those repertoires to cytomegalovirus serostatus. Besides the first cohort of some 670 subjects, a separate validation cohort made up of about 120 different subjects was used. To predict cytomegalovirus infection status, the study brought together high-throughput TCR immunosequencing, statistical association of individual TCRs with disease status, and machine learning. A later analysis re-analyzed previously published TCR beta repertoires from roughly 600 donors and added high-resolution HLA genotyping to study TCR occurrence patterns. Rather than drawing on any new phenotypic data, the later analysis identified candidate immune exposures from TCR beta sequences and the way those sequences occurred across donors. To decide whether each TCR beta V gene segment behaved as functional or pseudogenic, an earlier analysis of some 600 of the donors relied on high-throughput TCR beta sequencing. Alongside the repertoire data, information on donor age, sex, ethnicity and CMV serostatus was compiled. In a later genetic analysis, genome-wide SNP genotypes for 398 of the 666 donors were used, and that subset was treated as a discovery cohort. Every repertoire in the discovery cohort had been generated on one and the same sequencing platform. Both class I and class II loci were covered by HLA typing, at four-digit resolution. Typing coverage varied by locus: about 629-640 donors for A, B, C, DRB1 and DQB1; 500 to 550 for DQA1; more than 600 for DPA1; 450 to 480 for DPB1. Roughly 5 DR-DQ haplotypes were handled as single units for association and clustering because linkage in the cohort was strong. Among some 400 genotyped donors of the cohort, an average of about 220,000 unique TCR beta nucleotide sequences was sequenced per donor, of which roughly 17% were non-productive.

A remark on this clone: Its antigen specificity is not known. No much larger clone exists at a distance of one base, and base qualities are not known.

General study outcomes and caveats: A cluster of highly shared sequence variants was judged likely to be a technical artifact of the sequencing pipeline. The study listed 150 to 200 TCR beta chains as associated with cytomegalovirus. A later analysis found that TCR association rates varied across HLA loci, with DRB1 alleles showing the most associated TCRs and HLA-C alleles the fewest. A later analysis reported that several top co-occurrence clusters appeared linked to parvovirus B19, influenza, CMV and Epstein-Barr virus. An association between a missense DCLRE1C variant and V-gene and J-gene trimming of TCR beta chains was found in a later genetic analysis and replicated in an independent cohort. The classifier was reported to diagnose cytomegalovirus status with high specificity and sensitivity in both the original cohort and the validation cohort. Because HLA typing was missing for some donors at each locus, association tests included only the typed subset. Roughly uniform sequencing depth across donors was assumed in presence/absence analyses, although this assumption may not hold. Most TCR sequences were observed very rarely across donors, whereas some public TCRs were present in many individuals. In a later analysis, HLA-associated TCR beta chains were found to be more clonally expanded and to have lower generation probabilities than equally common non-associated chains. Correlated functional status among segregating V segments might reflect linkage disequilibrium, but an unknown experimental factor could not be ruled out. A later analysis found that most CMV-associated TCR beta chains appeared HLA-restricted, with HLA associations seemingly driven largely by CMV exposure. Broadly in line with IMGT annotations, most TCR beta V segments showed up in productive rearrangements about 87% or about 30% of the time in an earlier analysis of several hundred of the donors. For the cohort, immune exposure information was limited to CMV serostatus. Only TCR beta chains were sequenced in this cohort, and the absence of alpha or paired-chain data limited detectable features. When HLA alleles, especially DR and DQ, strongly co-occurred, attributing TCR associations to individual alleles was difficult. Because counts were too low, about 18 rarely observed V segments, including chromosome 9 orphons, were excluded from the earlier analysis of 587 of the donors. Because the 87-base-pair reads could not distinguish some IMGT-functional V segments, including TRBV6-2 and TRBV6-3, those segments were excluded. A further reported finding was that TCR beta sequences accurately predicted the HLA-A and HLA-B alleles for most subjects in the first cohort. Specific HLA alleles were associated with roughly 16,000 TCR beta sequences at a false discovery rate of 0.05 in a later analysis. The authors suggested that the approach could potentially be extended to other disease states and immunological phenotypes. According to a later genetic analysis, donors in an Asian-associated ancestry cluster had fewer N-insertions in productive TCRs than the approximately 670-donor mean. A few of the identified cytomegalovirus-associated TCR beta chains were confirmed in vitro to be specific for cytomegalovirus antigens.

Library preparation used the immunoSEQ multiplex PCR assay. A mixture of 60 forward primers for TCR Vbeta segments and 13 reverse primers for TCR Jbeta segments was used in the multiplex PCR. The CDR3 region of rearranged TCR beta genes was amplified from genomic DNA by a multiplex PCR assay. The amplified TCR beta libraries were sequenced on the Illumina HiSeq System as 87-base-pair reads. Concerning the study's data processing: A later analysis counted some 74 million unique TCR beta chains across the 600 to 850 repertoires, and 9 million to 14 million of these chains were shared by at least two donors. To remove PCR and sequencing errors, raw reads were error-corrected and collapsed into unique sequences using a nearest-neighbor algorithm that merged closely related sequences. CDR3 sequences were aligned to IMGT reference sequences to assign V, D and J gene segments. For a sequence to be retained, a match of at least six nucleotides was required to both a V gene segment and a J gene segment. Rearrangements were classified as productive when the CDR3 lacked stop codons and remained in frame with V and J, and all other rearrangements were classified as non-productive. CDR3 was defined by IMGT convention, running from the second conserved V-encoded cysteine to the conserved J-encoded phenylalanine. Sequences without an unambiguous match to a single V gene segment were excluded from the earlier analysis of almost 600 of the donors. In an earlier analysis of several hundred of the donors, V segments were called functional above 56.7% productive rearrangements and were called segregating when the between-donor standard deviation exceeded 5%. A statistical classification framework was built to diagnose cytomegalovirus status from the catalog of TCR beta chain sequences. V and J gene assignment, in a later analysis, came from comparing TCR nucleotide sequences with IMGT/GENE-DB human TR gene sequences. Using the TCRdist pipeline, a later analysis assigned CDR3 sequences along with most-parsimonious VDJ recombination scenarios. In a later analysis, each TCR beta chain was defined by its CDR3 amino acid sequence together with its V-gene family, and reads lacking a unique V-gene family were excluded. As a way to deal with suspected cross-contamination and a sequencing artifact, a later analysis dropped hundreds of nucleotide sequences that were highly shared and had low generation probability. For each public chain, a later analysis derived a clonal expansion index from normalized ranks of inferred template counts within each repertoire. In a later analysis, generation probabilities were computed with a VDJ recombination model fitted to out-of-frame rearrangements, and the resulting probabilities were checked against IGoR. Hypergeometric tests were used in a later analysis to score TCR-TCR, TCR-HLA and TCR-CMV co-occurrence, with a repertoire-size bias correction applied to the TCR pairs. In a later analysis, false discovery rates were estimated by permuting HLA or CMV assignments 20 times. In a later analysis, co-occurring TCRs were grouped using DBSCAN, and TCRdist sequence similarity was added for clustering within HLA-allele-positive subsets. Co-occurrence clustering excluded repertoires with fewer than 30,000 or more than 120,000 public chains, plus five with anomalous nucleotide sharing. As stored in TCRdb, this immuneACCESS dataset retains in-frame rearrangements with V and J assigned. A fraction of the clones does not appear; measured against another copy, unresolved V genes explain less than half of the discrepancy, and the remainder lacks a known reason. D and trimming come from the DNA, and the V and J calls and clone size come from that table. The sample data list 150,000 to 200,000 clones, and approximately 81% of these were observed just once. The top ten clonotypes cover roughly 2% of the sample.

The cohort was made up of roughly 670 healthy bone marrow donors. At the time of sampling, all cohort members were nominally healthy, though unrecorded immune exposures were likely present. The donor was CMV seropositive and was included in the group of approximately 300 seropositive cohort members. Every donor gave a peripheral blood sample, and the peripheral blood mononuclear cells from that sample were used for TCR beta sequencing. Genomic DNA extraction from the blood cell samples was performed with the Qiagen DNeasy Blood Extraction Kit. CDR1 LNHDA and CDR2 SQIVND were looked up in the germline V gene (reference sequence). The junction carries 10 bases between V and J, which are trimmed by 5 bases and 11 bases respectively. Measured from the cysteine to the phenylalanine, the CDR3 is 12 residues long. Just CDR3 DNA is preserved here, 36 bases in frame from base 1.

The rearranged segments are TRBV19 and TRBJ1-6, with the D gene uncertain. The source is a woman younger than 35 in good health and CMV-seropositive. The sequencing sample was made of PBMCs. This receptor carries the CDR3 CASSPSLPPLHF. The DNA reads TGTGCCAGTAGTCCCTCCCTTCCACCCCTCCACTTT.